These 29 T cell receptor beta chains were all obtained from the same sample, sequenced in a study of cytomegalovirus exposure and HLA in healthy donors. A multiplex PCR was run with 60 Vbeta primers and 13 Jbeta primers. Assay: immunoSEQ multiplex PCR; the TCRdb copy retains only in-frame clones and omits some. Of 60,000 to 75,000 clones listed, roughly 72% were seen once; the top ten hold over 20%. The sample comprised PBMCs. These receptors were obtained from a woman in her twenties or thirties in good health and CMV-seropositive.

The CDR3 nucleotides are TGTGCCAGCGCCCGAGGGGGAATCACCGGGGAGCTGTTTTTT. Its translation is CASARGGITGELFF. V gene TRBV6-5 combines with J gene TRBJ2-2, with D possibly matching TRBD1 (6 bases). The V end was cut by 8 bases, the J end by 4 bases, with 14 bases between. The CDR3 is 14 residues long. Germline V gene lookup returns CDR1 MNHEY and CDR2 SVGAGI.

This clone was seen just once. The chain is built from TRBV4-2 and TRBJ2-7, with unresolved D. Trimming left V 1 base short and J 2 bases short, with 9 bases between. This CDR3 spans 14 amino acids. Germline CDR1 is LGHNA and CDR2 is YNFKEQ. The CDR3 here is CASSQVTSTYEQYF. The DNA for the CDR3 is TGTGCCAGCAGCCAAGTAACTTCTACCTACGAGCAGTACTTC.

The genes are TRBV18 and TRBJ2-6; TRBD1 agrees at 7 bases. From germline, CDR1 is KGHSH and CDR2 LQKENI. This CDR3 has 16 residues. V was clipped by 1 base and J by 4 bases; unmatched bases: 4. CDR3 loop: CASSPRTGSGANVLTF. The CDR3 DNA reads TGTGCCAGCTCACCACGGACAGGTTCCGGGGCCAACGTCCTGACTTTC.

V usage is TRBV25-1 and J usage is TRBJ2-1; no firm D call. The ends were cut back, 1 base at V and 8 bases at J, with 12 bases in the middle. The CDR3 sequence is 14 residues long. Germline CDR1 and CDR2: MGHDK and SYGVNS. CDR3: CASSESPRFDEQFF. Here the CDR3 DNA reads TGTGCCAGCAGTGAATCCCCTCGTTTCGATGAGCAGTTCTTC.

The rearrangement links TRBV4-2 to TRBJ2-7; 14 bases align to TRBD2. There are 18 residues in the CDR3. Germline V lookup: CDR1 LGHNA, CDR2 YNFKEQ. V lost 1 base and J lost 0; bases outside the gene matches: 5. The CDR3 sequence is CASSQGTSGRLISYEQYF. The CDR3 DNA reads as TGTGCCAGCAGCCAAGGGACTAGCGGGAGGCTAATCTCCTACGAGCAGTACTTC.

CDR3 region: CASSLGWTADNYGYTF. The DNA for the CDR3 is TGCGCCAGCAGCCTGGGTTGGACAGCGGATAACTATGGCTACACCTTC. This rearrangement joins TRBV5-1 to TRBJ1-2; a weak D match, TRBD1 (6 bases). V dropped 4 bases and J dropped 1 base, with 17 bases sitting between them. This CDR3 has 16 residues. The germline gives CDR1 SGHRS, CDR2 YFSETQ.

The chain is built from TRBV9 and TRBJ1-1; the D gene is possibly TRBD1 (5 bases). Per germline, CDR1 SGDLS and CDR2 YYNGEE. The CDR3 runs 14 residues. The germline V and J ends were trimmed by 3 bases and 2 bases, with 11 bases remaining between them. The CDR3 protein is CASSGGGTNTEAFF. The CDR3 DNA is TGTGCCAGCAGCGGTGGAGGGACCAACACTGAAGCTTTCTTT.

The chain is built from TRBV6-1 and TRBJ2-1; perhaps TRBD2 as D (6 bases). V lost 7 bases and J 7 bases, leaving 11 bases between the germline ends. Germline CDR1 MNHNS, CDR2 SASEGT. The CDR3 sequence is 12 residues long. The CDR3 bases are TGTGCCAGCAATCGACTAGGAAATGAGCAGTTCTTC. Residues: CASNRLGNEQFF.

The chain uses TRBV10-3 and TRBJ2-7; no definite D call. The CDR3 is 13 amino acids. V was clipped by 8 bases and J by 0 bases, with 11 bases between them. Germline V CDR1 and CDR2: ENHRY, SYGVKD. DNA for the CDR3: TGTGCCATCGCGAGGCTTAGCTCCTACGAGCAGTACTTC. The encoded protein is CAIARLSSYEQYF.

The CDR3 protein is CASSRGLAGDTEAFF. In DNA, the CDR3 is TGTGCCAGCAGTCGGGGTTTGGCGGGGGACACTGAAGCTTTCTTT. The chain links TRBV6-5 to TRBJ1-1; a possible D gene is TRBD1 (5 bases). Trimming stripped 5 bases from V and 3 bases from J, with 16 bases between. Looked up from germline, CDR1 is MNHEY and CDR2 is SVGAGI. The CDR3 spans 15 residues.

This chain connects TRBV7-9 to TRBJ2-3, with 7 nucleotides matching TRBD2. The CDR3 has 15 residues. V was clipped by 0 bases and J by 1 base; unmatched bases: 1. Germline CDR1 reads SEHNR; CDR2 reads FQNEAQ (reference sequence). Here the CDR3 DNA reads TGTGCCAGCAGCTTAGCGGCGGGAGGCACAGATACGCAGTATTTT. Translated: CASSLAAGGTDTQYF.

V gene TRBV10-3 combines with J gene TRBJ1-5; TRBD1 might be the D (5 bases). Germline-derived CDR1 and CDR2 are ENHRY and SYGVKD. Trimming pared 6 bases from V and 4 bases from J, leaving 10 bases between. The CDR3 spans 13 residues. The CDR3 DNA is TGTGCCATCAGAGGCACAGGAAATCAGCCCCAGCATTTT. Translation gives CAIRGTGNQPQHF.

J is TRBJ1-5 and V is TRBV4-3; D not certain. This CDR3 contains 13 residues. V was trimmed by 2 bases and J by 7 bases, leaving 9 bases between them. CDR1 is LGHNA and CDR2 is YSLEER in the germline V gene. The CDR3 here is CASSQKRGQPQHF. The CDR3 coding sequence is TGCGCCAGCAGCCAAAAGAGAGGCCAGCCCCAGCATTTT.

This clone was picked up one time. V usage is TRBV11-2 and J usage is TRBJ2-2; 7 bases are shared with TRBD1. This CDR3 has 14 residues. V trimming: 3 bases; J trimming: 4 bases; junction bases outside the gene matches: 2. Germline loops: CDR1 SGHAT, CDR2 FQNNGV. CDR3 in DNA: TGTGCCAGCAGCTTGACAGGGTTCACCGGGGAGCTGTTTTTT. Its translation: CASSLTGFTGELFF.

In this sample, this clone turned up a few times. The chain employs TRBV9 and TRBJ2-7, with TRBD1 as a possible D gene (6 bases). Germline CDR1 is SGDLS and CDR2 is YYNGEE. The V end was cut by 0 bases, the J end by 2 bases, with 12 bases between. This CDR3 comprises 15 residues. CDR3 protein: CASSVVGTHTYEQYF. The CDR3 coding sequence is TGTGCCAGCAGCGTAGTAGGGACACACACCTACGAGCAGTACTTC.

V and J are TRBV2 and TRBJ2-7; TRBD2 is a possible D gene (6 bases). This CDR3 contains 15 residues. The germline V gene encodes CDR1 SNHLY and CDR2 FYNNEI. V was trimmed by 4 bases and J by 2 bases, leaving 15 bases between them. The CDR3 loop reads CASSVRDSYPYEQYF. In nucleotides, the CDR3 is TGTGCCAGCAGTGTAAGGGACTCATATCCCTACGAGCAGTACTTC.

This chain links TRBV5-6 with TRBJ1-2; a weak D match, TRBD1 (5 bases). Germline lookup yields CDR1 SGHDT and CDR2 YYEEEE. V lost 1 base and J 4 bases, leaving 8 bases between the germline ends. The CDR3 runs to 13 residues. This CDR3 is CASSLRGSYGYTF. CDR3 bases: TGTGCCAGCAGCTTGAGGGGTAGCTATGGCTACACCTTC.

The gene calls are TRBV7-2 and TRBJ2-7; 10 nucleotides agree with TRBD2. The CDR3 is 17 amino acids. Germline CDR1 SGHTA, CDR2 FQGNSA. The ends lost 2 bases at V and 4 bases at J; junction bases unmatched: 11. The CDR3 protein is CASSLPRGAGGPYEQYF. Here the CDR3 DNA reads TGTGCCAGCAGCTTACCGAGAGGAGCGGGAGGGCCGTACGAGCAGTACTTC.

The chain is built from TRBV5-1 and TRBJ1-1, with D unresolved. Trimming removed 0 bases from V and 1 base from J, with 7 bases in between. From germline, CDR1 is SGHRS and CDR2 YFSETQ. The CDR3 has 14 residues. In DNA, the CDR3 is TGCGCCAGCAGCTTGGATTCGGGGAACACTGAAGCTTTCTTT. It encodes CASSLDSGNTEAFF.

This clone was counted a single time. The chain couples TRBV7-2 to TRBJ2-3; 8 bases fit TRBD2. Germline V gene sequence: CDR1 SGHTA, CDR2 FQGNSA. The CDR3 length is 15 residues. V gave up 3 bases and J gave up 4 bases; unmatched junction bases: 6. The CDR3, as DNA: TGTGCCAGCAGCTTTCTTGCGGGAGGATCAGATACGCAGTATTTT. This codes for CASSFLAGGSDTQYF. Together with reference TRBV7-2 and TRBJ2-3, the CDR3 gives the full variable domain: GAGVSQSPSNKVTEKGKDVELRCDPISGHTALYWYRQSLGQGLEFLIYFQGNSAPDKSGLPSDRFSAERTGGSVSTLTIQRTQQEDSAVYLCASSFLAGGSDTQYFGPGTRLTVL.

The gene calls are TRBV10-3 and TRBJ1-2; D is possibly TRBD1 (5 bases). The CDR3 has 14 residues. Germline values: CDR1 ENHRY, CDR2 SYGVKD. V shed 0 bases and J shed 4 bases, with 9 bases lying between them. CDR3 nucleotides: TGTGCCATCAGTGAGTCCGGCAGGGTCTATGGCTACACCTTC. It codes for CAISESGRVYGYTF.

V is TRBV9 and J is TRBJ1-4, with 7 bases identical to TRBD1. J was trimmed by 5 bases and V by 1 base; bases with no gene match: 5. Germline values: CDR1 SGDLS, CDR2 YYNGEE. This CDR3 region has 15 residues. CDR3 sequence (DNA): TGTGCCAGCAGCGTACACGACAGGGACAATGAAAAACTGTTTTTT. Translation: CASSVHDRDNEKLFF.

This chain connects TRBV28 to TRBJ1-5; D not certain. The CDR3 is made up of 12 amino acids. Germline V gene data show CDR1 as MDHEN and CDR2 as SYDVKM. Deletions cut 6 bases from V and 8 bases from J, with 11 bases between. This CDR3 is CASRHSGEPQHF. The CDR3 DNA is TGTGCCAGCAGACATAGCGGGGAGCCCCAGCATTTT. Full variable domain (missing parts from reference TRBV28 and TRBJ1-5): DVKVTQSSRYLVKRTGEKVFLECVQDMDHENMFWYRQDPGLGLRLIYFSYDVKMKEKGDIPEGYSVSREKKERFSLILESASTNQTSMYLCASRHSGEPQHFGDGTRLSIL.

The V gene is TRBV6-4, the J gene TRBJ1-2; TRBD1 might be the D (6 bases). The germline V and J ends were trimmed by 6 bases and 8 bases, with 16 bases remaining between them. Germline lookup yields CDR1 MRHNA and CDR2 SNTAGT. This CDR3 region has 13 residues. The DNA for the CDR3 is TGTGCCAGCAGCACCCCACAGGGTTGGGGCTACACCTTC. This gives the protein CASSTPQGWGYTF.

The chain links TRBV7-2 to TRBJ1-2, with 9 bases that match TRBD1. CDR1 SGHTA and CDR2 FQGNSA come from the germline V gene. V gave up 1 base and J gave up 6 bases; unmatched junction bases: 3. This CDR3 has 14 amino acids. The chain's CDR3 is CASSLGGTGNGYTF. In DNA, the CDR3 is TGTGCCAGCAGCTTAGGTGGGACAGGGAATGGCTACACCTTC.

This clone is medium-sized. The V call is TRBV10-3, the J call TRBJ2-6; D unclear. The germline V and J ends were trimmed by 11 bases and 0 bases, with 11 bases remaining between them. The CDR3 runs to 14 residues. Germline V gives CDR1 ENHRY, CDR2 SYGVKD. The CDR3 nucleotides are TGTGCCTCAAGAGGCTCCTCTGGGGCCAACGTCCTGACTTTC. Translation gives CASRGSSGANVLTF.

This clone was seen only once. The chain links TRBV9 to TRBJ1-2, with D perhaps matching TRBD1 (6 bases). This CDR3 is 15 amino acids long. Germline loops: CDR1 SGDLS, CDR2 YYNGEE. V was pared by 4 bases and J by 2 bases, with 15 bases between. CDR3 region: CASSKVGGANYGYTF. The CDR3 DNA follows: TGTGCCAGCAGCAAGGTCGGGGGGGCCAACTATGGCTACACCTTC.

The genes are TRBV29-1 and TRBJ1-1, with D perhaps matching TRBD1 (6 bases). Germline V gene data show CDR1 as SQVTM and CDR2 as ANQGSEA. The CDR3 loop spans 13 amino acids. V lost 6 bases and J 5 bases, leaving 16 bases between the germline ends. CDR3 in DNA: TGCAGCGTGGGGACACCCCGGAAAACTGAAGCTTTCTTT. Translating it yields CSVGTPRKTEAFF.

The chain couples TRBV2 to TRBJ2-7, with 8 positions matching TRBD1. Germline loops: CDR1 SNHLY, CDR2 FYNNEI. J lost 2 bases, V lost 3 bases, and 6 bases had no gene match. The CDR3 runs 15 residues. The CDR3 protein is CASSDLGQGPYEQYF. The CDR3 coding sequence is TGTGCCAGCAGTGATCTAGGACAGGGCCCCTACGAGCAGTACTTC.